This TCR beta chain originates from a study of T cell changes during pregnancy in multiple sclerosis. Data came from immunoSEQ multiplex PCR; TCRdb stores just in-frame clones and leaves some out. The sample contains about 40,000 clones, roughly 91% of which appear only once. This CDR3 comprises 16 residues. V lost 3 bases, J lost 0 bases, and 12 bases lay in between. The germline gives CDR1 MDHEN, CDR2 SYDVKM. The TCR comes from a female donor with multiple sclerosis, enrolled in a pregnancy study. The sequencing sample was made of PBMCs (not recorded whether the cells were cultured). V and J are TRBV28 and TRBJ2-1; a weak D match, TRBD2 (6 bases). Here the CDR3 DNA reads TGTGCCAGCAGTTTGCTCGGGAGCAGCTCCTACAATGAGCAGTTCTTC. Protein product: CASSLLGSSSYNEQFF.